Each of the 27 T cell receptor beta chains below was sequenced from the same sample in a study of early T cells in non-severe SARS-CoV-2 infection. TCRdb ran MiXCR on the 5' RACE reads and lists one entry per CDR3 protein. The data hold 30,000 or so distinct CDR3 sequences, with about 6% observed a single time. Material: whole blood. The receptors were gathered from an adult who was a healthcare worker with PCR-confirmed SARS-CoV-2 infection or an uninfected control (not recorded which).

This clonotype was seen only a few times. With a much larger clone just one base away, this may be a read error. The chain uses TRBV30 and TRBJ2-7; D is possibly TRBD1 (5 bases). The CDR3 is made up of 14 amino acids. Germline assignment: CDR1 GTSNPN and CDR2 SVGIG (reference sequence). The CDR3 sequence: CVWTRTLSSYEQYF. The CDR3 bases are TGTGTCTGGACGAGGACATTAAGCTCCTACGAGCAGTACTTC.

This clonotype was observed at least ten times. The V gene is TRBV20-1, the J gene TRBJ1-5; perhaps TRBD1 as D (5 bases). CDR3 size: 14 residues. Germline V lookup: CDR1 DFQATT, CDR2 SNEGSKA (reference sequence). V shed 5 bases and J shed 5 bases, with 16 bases lying between them. CDR3 sequence (DNA): TGCAGTGCTCAGCAGGCGGCGGGGGATCAGCCCCAGCATTTT. Amino acids: CSAQQAAGDQPQHF.

This clonotype was observed many times. The chain combines TRBV6-2 or TRBV6-3 with TRBJ2-5, with D hard to call. CDR3 length: 13 amino acids. The germline gives CDR1 MNHEY, CDR2 SVGEGT. V shed 7 bases and J shed 4 bases, with 13 bases lying between them. The CDR3 loop is CASTGRLSETQYF. The CDR3 DNA follows: TGTGCCAGCACTGGACGACTCTCAGAGACCCAGTACTTC.

The sample holds many counts of this clonotype. The chain uses TRBV5-4 and TRBJ2-1; TRBD2 is a possible D gene (6 bases). This CDR3 has 16 residues. Deletions cut 0 bases from V and 0 bases from J, with 10 bases between. The germline gives CDR1 SGHNT, CDR2 YYREEE (reference sequence). The CDR3 bases are TGTGCCAGCAGCTTGGGCGGGGCCAGCTCCTACAATGAGCAGTTCTTC. It yields the protein CASSLGGASSYNEQFF.

Points on this clonotype: Sequence at one end of the junction differs from germline and may be a read error. The V gene is TRBV7-9, the J gene TRBJ2-1; D unclear. The CDR3 runs 14 residues. Germline CDR1 is SEHNR and CDR2 is FQNEAQ (reference sequence). The CDR3 loop is CVSSRLGSINEQFF. CDR3 DNA: TGTGTCAGCAGCAGACTCGGGTCCATCAATGAGCAGTTCTTT.

The table lists this clonotype with many counts. The V gene is TRBV24-1, the J gene TRBJ2-3, with D possibly being TRBD1 (5 bases). Germline V gene sequence: CDR1 KGHDR, CDR2 SFDVKD. CDR3 size: 14 residues. V was shortened by 4 bases and J by 0 bases, with 7 bases between the two germline ends. CDR3: CATSDPGSTDTQYF. The CDR3 bases are TGTGCCACCAGTGACCCAGGGAGCACAGATACGCAGTATTTT.

This chain uses TRBV5-1 with TRBJ2-1; 10 positions match TRBD2. Germline V lookup: CDR1 SGHRS, CDR2 YFSETQ. This CDR3 has 18 amino acids. Trimming cost V 4 bases and J 4 bases; bases outside gene matches: 14. The CDR3 is CASSPTGIAGGPYNEQFF. The CDR3 DNA follows: TGCGCCAGCAGCCCTACAGGAATAGCGGGGGGACCTTACAATGAGCAGTTCTTC.

This chain joins TRBV7-8 and TRBJ1-2, with TRBD1 matching 9 bases. Germline loops: CDR1 SGHVS, CDR2 FQNEAQ. The CDR3 has 16 residues. V trimming: 1 base; J trimming: 3 bases; junction bases outside the gene matches: 6. CDR3 amino acids: CASSLGTGGAYYGYTF. CDR3 DNA sequence: TGTGCCAGCAGCTTAGGTACAGGGGGCGCTTACTATGGCTACACCTTC.

This clonotype was counted only a few times. CDR3 nucleotides: TGTGCCAGCAGCTTTGTGGACAGAATGCCCTACGAGCAGTACTTC. Translation: CASSFVDRMPYEQYF. This rearrangement joins TRBV7-9 to TRBJ2-7, with D possibly TRBD1 on 6 matching bases. The V end lost 3 bases, the J end lost 2 bases, and 14 bases lay between the germline ends. CDR1 and CDR2 from the germline V gene are SEHNR and FQNEAQ (reference sequence). The CDR3 contains 15 residues.

In this sample, this clonotype turned up many times. This chain connects TRBV30 to TRBJ2-5; TRBD1 aligns across 7 bases. The V gene's germline CDR1 is GTSNPN and CDR2 SVGIG (reference sequence). The CDR3 length is 13 residues. V lost 3 bases and J lost 3; bases outside the gene matches: 4. The CDR3 sequence is CAWSFGTEETQYF. The CDR3 DNA reads TGTGCCTGGAGCTTCGGGACAGAAGAGACCCAGTACTTC.

This clonotype was observed a few times. The V gene is TRBV11-2, the J gene TRBJ2-7; D unresolved. The CDR3 has 13 residues. Deletions cut 5 bases from V and 0 bases from J, with 8 bases between. Germline V gene lookup returns CDR1 SGHAT and CDR2 FQNNGV. The CDR3, as DNA: TGTGCCAGCAGCGACCGAGGCTCCTACGAGCAGTACTTC. Translating gives CASSDRGSYEQYF.

Only a few counts were recorded for this clonotype. The J gene is TRBJ1-2, the V gene TRBV6-5, with D perhaps matching TRBD1 (6 bases). Germline loops: CDR1 MNHEY, CDR2 SVGAGI. CDR3 length equals 13 residues. Deletions cut 5 bases from V and 8 bases from J, with 15 bases between. CDR3 sequence: CASSPTGSRGYTF. The CDR3 DNA follows: TGTGCCAGCAGTCCTACAGGGAGCAGGGGCTACACCTTC.

In its sample, this clonotype was seen many times. The chain joins TRBV20-1 to TRBJ2-1; D tentatively reads TRBD1 or TRBD2 (5 bases each). V lost 3 bases, J lost 13 bases, and 13 bases lay in between. The CDR3 has 11 residues. Germline V lookup: CDR1 DFQATT, CDR2 SNEGSKA (reference sequence). CDR3 bases: TGCAGTGCTAGCGGGGCGTGGGCTCAGTTCTTC. Protein: CSASGAWAQFF.

This clonotype was recorded many times. In nucleotides, the CDR3 is TGTGCCACCAGTGCCGCGCTAGCACGCTCCTACAATGAGCAGTTCTTC. As protein: CATSAALARSYNEQFF. This sequence joins TRBV24-1 and TRBJ2-1; TRBD2 is a possible D gene (5 bases). CDR1 is KGHDR, CDR2 SFDVKD, per germline. This CDR3 spans 16 amino acids. V dropped 5 bases and J dropped 0 bases, with 13 bases sitting between them.

This clonotype was detected a few times. V and J are TRBV6-1 and TRBJ1-1; D is unclear. CDR1 and CDR2 from the germline V gene are MNHNS and SASEGT. With 7 bases removed from V and 1 base from J, the gap between germline ends came to 13 bases. The CDR3 extends over 14 amino acids. The CDR3 protein is CASKYDTKNTEAFF. The CDR3 region has the DNA TGTGCCAGCAAATACGACACCAAGAACACTGAAGCTTTCTTT.

This clonotype was seen a handful of times. The V gene is TRBV11-2, the J gene TRBJ2-1; D may be TRBD2 (5 bases). Trimming shortened V by 5 bases and J by 7 bases, and 15 bases separated the two germline ends. There are 14 residues in the CDR3. Germline CDR1 is SGHAT and CDR2 is FQNNGV. CDR3 coding DNA: TGTGCCAGCAGCCCCGAATCGGGGTTGAATGAGCAGTTCTTC. Translation gives CASSPESGLNEQFF.

Ten or more counts support this clonotype. The chain links TRBV28 to TRBJ2-1, with D perhaps TRBD1 (6 bases). The CDR3 spans 15 residues. V was trimmed by 7 bases and J by 4 bases, leaving 17 bases between them. The germline V gene has CDR1 MDHEN and CDR2 SYDVKM. The CDR3 reads CASNQIGTIYNEQFF. The CDR3 DNA follows: TGTGCCAGCAACCAGATCGGGACAATATACAATGAGCAGTTCTTC.

This clonotype was seen ten or more times. V and J are TRBV6-2 or TRBV6-3 and TRBJ2-2; the D is unclear. This CDR3 has 13 amino acids. Trimming took off 8 bases at V and 1 base at J, with 8 bases between the two ends. The V gene's germline CDR1 is MNHEY and CDR2 SVGEGT. The CDR3 nucleotides read TGTGCCAGCCACGGGTTGAACACCGGGGAGCTGTTTTTT. Its translation is CASHGLNTGELFF.

In its sample, this clonotype was seen many times. The chain recombines TRBV5-5 with TRBJ1-3, with 9 nucleotides matching TRBD1. This CDR3 is 17 amino acids long. Germline loops: CDR1 SGHKS, CDR2 YYEKEE (reference sequence). The V gene end was trimmed by 4 bases and the J gene end by 4 bases; junction bases not matched to a gene: 12. The CDR3 region is CASSPWRGTGNGNTIYF. The CDR3 nucleotides read TGTGCCAGCAGCCCTTGGAGGGGGACAGGGAACGGAAACACCATATATTTT.

In its sample, this clonotype was seen many times. The V gene is TRBV5-5, the J gene TRBJ2-7; 8 nucleotides align to TRBD2. V shed 5 bases, J shed 7 bases, and the junction held 11 bases outside the gene matches. Germline V gives CDR1 SGHKS, CDR2 YYEKEE (reference sequence). CDR3 length: 14 amino acids. The CDR3 sequence: CASSFIGTRYEQYF. The CDR3 DNA is TGTGCCAGCAGTTTCATCGGGACTAGGTATGAGCAGTACTTC.

For this clonotype: This sequence may be a read error, since a much larger clone differs from it by one base. The CDR3 carries no conserved terminal phenylalanine or tryptophan, so it likely arises from a read error. In DNA, the CDR3 is TGCAGTGCTAGAGGGGGAGAGGGGCCTGGTACGCAGTATTCT. Translation gives CSARGGEGPGTQYS. The chain links TRBV20-1 to TRBJ2-3; D is tentatively TRBD1 or TRBD2 (5 bases each). The CDR3 consists of 14 residues. Germline CDR1 reads DFQATT; CDR2 reads SNEGSKA (reference sequence). Trimming pared 1 base from V and 8 bases from J, leaving 16 bases between.

This clonotype came up many times. One end of the junction varies from germline; a read error may be responsible. CDR3 DNA: TGTGCCAGCAGCAGGGGACAGAGCTTCATCTTT. The encoded protein is CASSRGQSFIF. V gene TRBV7-9 combines with J gene TRBJ1-1, with 7 bases that match TRBD1. The germline V gene has CDR1 SEHNR and CDR2 FQNEAQ (reference sequence). The CDR3 covers 11 residues.

This clonotype was recorded many times. The CDR3 loop is CASSHRVSTEAFF. Here the CDR3 DNA reads TGTGCCAGCAGCCACAGGGTTAGCACTGAAGCTTTCTTT. The rearrangement links TRBV28 to TRBJ1-1; D is perhaps TRBD1 (6 bases). The CDR3 runs to 13 residues. Germline V gene lookup returns CDR1 MDHEN and CDR2 SYDVKM. The V and J ends lost 6 bases and 4 bases respectively, with 12 bases between them.

At least ten counts were recorded for this clonotype. V gene TRBV5-1 combines with J gene TRBJ2-3, with 11 positions matching TRBD2. V gave up 4 bases and J gave up 5 bases; unmatched junction bases: 9. Germline V lookup: CDR1 SGHRS, CDR2 YFSETQ. The CDR3 is 16 amino acids. The CDR3 nucleotides are TGCGCCAGCAGCGGGACTAGCGGACCCGCGGGAGATACGCAGTATTTT. It encodes CASSGTSGPAGDTQYF. The full variable domain, completed using reference TRBV5-1 and TRBJ2-3, is KAGVTQTPRYLIKTRGQQVTLSCSPISGHRSVSWYQQTPGQGLQFLFEYFSETQRNKGNFPGRFSGRQFSNSRSEMNVSTLELGDSALYLCASSGTSGPAGDTQYFGPGTRLTVL.

This clonotype was seen repeatedly, ten times or more. The genes are TRBV28 and TRBJ1-3, with 7 bases aligning to TRBD1. Looked up from germline, CDR1 is MDHEN and CDR2 is SYDVKM. This CDR3 comprises 15 residues. V lost 6 bases and J lost 0; bases outside the gene matches: 5. CDR3 nucleotides: TGTGCCAGCAGGGGGGACAGAGGCTCTGGAAACACCATATATTTT. It codes for CASRGDRGSGNTIYF.

This clonotype was seen many times. The chain has TRBV3-1 and TRBJ2-7; D possibly corresponds to TRBD1 (6 bases). Between the trimmed V and J ends, which lost 0 bases and 4 bases, there was a span of 10 bases. Germline V gene data show CDR1 as LGHDT and CDR2 as YNNKEL (reference sequence). The CDR3 is 14 amino acids. Written as DNA, the CDR3 is TGTGCCAGCAGCCAAGATGGGACACGATACGAGCAGTACTTC. Its translation: CASSQDGTRYEQYF.

At least ten counts were recorded for this clonotype. The chain joins TRBV7-9 to TRBJ2-5, with D tentatively TRBD2 (5 bases). This CDR3 is built from 16 residues. Trimming pared 1 base from V and 0 bases from J, leaving 12 bases between. Germline CDR1 SEHNR, CDR2 FQNEAQ (reference sequence). CDR3 amino acids: CASSLGEGMDQETQYF. In DNA, the CDR3 is TGTGCCAGCAGCTTAGGAGAGGGAATGGACCAAGAGACCCAGTACTTC. Full variable domain (missing parts from reference TRBV7-9 and TRBJ2-5): DTGVSQNPRHKITKRGQNVTFRCDPISEHNRLYWYRQTLGQGPEFLTYFQNEAQLEKSRLLSDRFSAERPKGSFSTLEIQRTEQGDSAMYLCASSLGEGMDQETQYFGPGTRLLVL.